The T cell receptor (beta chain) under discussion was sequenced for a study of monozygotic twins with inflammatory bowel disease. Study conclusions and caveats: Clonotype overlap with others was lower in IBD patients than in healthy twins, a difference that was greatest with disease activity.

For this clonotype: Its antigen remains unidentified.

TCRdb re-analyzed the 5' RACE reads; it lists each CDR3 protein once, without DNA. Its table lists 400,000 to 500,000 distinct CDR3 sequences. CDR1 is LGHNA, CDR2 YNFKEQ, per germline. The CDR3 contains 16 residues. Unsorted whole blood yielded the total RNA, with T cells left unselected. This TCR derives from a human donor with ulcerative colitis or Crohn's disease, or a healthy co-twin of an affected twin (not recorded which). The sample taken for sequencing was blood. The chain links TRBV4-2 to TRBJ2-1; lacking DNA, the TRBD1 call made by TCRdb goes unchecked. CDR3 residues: CASTSGVQGFYNEQFF.